One sample yielded the 28 T cell receptor beta chains listed below, sequenced in a study of chemoradiotherapy in HPV16-positive cancers. Sequenced by immunoSEQ multiplex PCR; TCRdb stores in-frame clones only, minus some. Of 7,500 to 8,500 clones listed, 55% to 70% are singletons. The sample was acquired from a patient who underwent chemoradiotherapy. Receptor source: a human donor with HPV-associated anogenital cancer.

The chain uses TRBV2 and TRBJ2-4; no reliable D call. CDR3 length equals 11 residues. V lost 1 base and J 7 bases, leaving 2 bases between the germline ends. CDR1 is SNHLY and CDR2 is FYNNEI in the germline V gene. The CDR3, as DNA: TGTGCCAGCAGTGAAGTTAACATTCAGTACTTC. Translated, it gives CASSEVNIQYF.

V and J are TRBV15 and TRBJ2-7, with 13 nucleotides matching TRBD2. CDR1 LNHNV and CDR2 YYDKDF come from the germline V gene (reference sequence). The CDR3 contains 19 residues. The V and J ends lost 0 bases and 3 bases, in that order; junction bases with no gene match: 11. The CDR3 nucleotides are TGTGCCACCAGCAGAGATTATGGATTCGGACTAGCGGGAGACTACGAGCAGTACTTC. Protein: CATSRDYGFGLAGDYEQYF.

The CDR3 nucleotides are TGTGCCCTCCCTGGAAGCAATGAGCAGTTCTTC. Translating gives CALPGSNEQFF. V usage is TRBV10-3 and J usage is TRBJ2-1; D is uncertain. This CDR3 comprises 11 residues. Germline values: CDR1 ENHRY, CDR2 SYGVKD. The V end was cut by 11 bases, the J end by 6 bases, with 11 bases between.

This clone was seen a few times. V and J are TRBV6-5 and TRBJ1-2; D may be TRBD1 (5 bases). CDR3 size: 13 residues. Germline V lookup: CDR1 MNHEY, CDR2 SVGAGI. The V end was cut by 6 bases, the J end by 0 bases, with 8 bases between. Here the CDR3 DNA reads TGTGCCAGCAGGCGGGGGGCTAACTATGGCTACACCTTC. Amino acid sequence: CASRRGANYGYTF.

This clone was seen just once. J is TRBJ1-5 and V is TRBV7-8; 7 nucleotides agree with TRBD1. V was clipped by 3 bases and J by 5 bases; unmatched bases: 7. Germline lookup yields CDR1 SGHVS and CDR2 FQNEAQ. The CDR3 extends over 15 amino acids. CDR3 in DNA: TGTGCCAGCAGCTTCCAGGGACAGCGAGATCAGCCCCAGCATTTT. Translation gives CASSFQGQRDQPQHF. The full variable domain, completed using reference TRBV7-8 and TRBJ1-5, is GAGVSQSPRYKVAKRGQDVALRCDPISGHVSLFWYQQALGQGPEFLTYFQNEAQLDKSGLPSDRFFAERPEGSVSTLKIQRTQQEDSAVYLCASSFQGQRDQPQHFGDGTRLSIL.

J is TRBJ1-2 and V is TRBV15; tentative D call: TRBD1 (5 bases). CDR1 LNHNV and CDR2 YYDKDF come from the germline V gene (reference sequence). Trimming removed 0 bases from V and 7 bases from J, with 21 bases in between. The CDR3 extends over 17 amino acids. CDR3 sequence: CATSRDSVQGAVIGYTF. The CDR3 DNA sequence: TGTGCCACCAGCAGAGATTCCGTCCAGGGAGCTGTGATTGGCTACACCTTC.

This clone was recorded a few times. The rearrangement joins TRBV9 to TRBJ2-1; TRBD2 matches 9 bases. J was trimmed by 5 bases and V by 3 bases; bases with no gene match: 6. This CDR3 is 15 amino acids long. Per germline, CDR1 SGDLS and CDR2 YYNGEE. The CDR3 loop is CASSARSGSDNEQFF. DNA of the CDR3: TGTGCCAGCAGCGCACGTAGCGGGAGTGACAATGAGCAGTTCTTC.

The chain joins TRBV25-1 to TRBJ1-6; D perhaps matches TRBD1 (6 bases). The germline gives CDR1 MGHDK, CDR2 SYGVNS. There are 14 residues in the CDR3. Trimming shortened V by 7 bases and J by 9 bases, and 16 bases separated the two germline ends. The CDR3 coding sequence is TGTGCCAGCAAAAACCAGGGGTGGCGTTCACCCCTCCACTTT. It codes for CASKNQGWRSPLHF. The whole variable domain, filled in from reference TRBV25-1 and TRBJ1-6, reads EADIYQTPRYLVIGTGKKITLECSQTMGHDKMYWYQQDPGMELHLIHYSYGVNSTEKGDLSSESTVSRIRTEHFPLTLESARPSHTSQYLCASKNQGWRSPLHFGNGTRLTVT.

The chain employs TRBV5-1 and TRBJ2-7; 12 bases agree with TRBD2. V lost 4 bases and J lost 0; bases outside the gene matches: 5. Germline assignment: CDR1 SGHRS and CDR2 YFSETQ. The CDR3 extends over 16 amino acids. CDR3: CASSLQTSGSSYEQYF. The CDR3 coding sequence is TGCGCCAGCAGCCTCCAGACTAGCGGGAGCTCCTACGAGCAGTACTTC.

V usage is TRBV14 and J usage is TRBJ1-1; tentatively, D is TRBD1 (6 bases). Trimming pared 0 bases from V and 3 bases from J, leaving 17 bases between. CDR1 and CDR2 (germline): SGHDN, FVKESK. This CDR3 has 17 amino acids. The CDR3 protein is CASSQDEGGLMHTEAFF. The CDR3 bases are TGTGCCAGCAGCCAAGATGAAGGGGGACTTATGCACACTGAAGCTTTCTTT.

The J gene is TRBJ2-7, the V gene TRBV5-1, with 9 bases aligning to TRBD1. With V trimmed by 4 bases and J by 6 bases, 11 bases remained unmatched. Germline V gives CDR1 SGHRS, CDR2 YFSETQ. There are 15 residues in the CDR3. CDR3 DNA: TGCGCCAGCAGCCCCTCCCCGGGACAGGGTCCCGAGCAGTACTTC. Its translation is CASSPSPGQGPEQYF.

This chain joins TRBV19 and TRBJ2-7, with 8 nucleotides matching TRBD1. The CDR3 totals 18 residues. CDR1 and CDR2 (germline): LNHDA, SQIVND (reference sequence). V dropped 9 bases and J dropped 3; count of bases not matched to a gene: 22. The CDR3 loop reads CASPNGRTGCYSDYEQYF. CDR3 DNA sequence: TGTGCCAGCCCGAATGGCCGGACAGGGTGTTACAGCGACTACGAGCAGTACTTC.

The chain links TRBV4-2 to TRBJ1-4; 7 bases are a match to TRBD1. Losses at the gene ends were 4 bases for V and 8 bases for J; bases not matched to a gene: 7. The CDR3 loop spans 14 amino acids. Germline V lookup: CDR1 LGHNA, CDR2 YNFKEQ. The CDR3 nucleotides read TGTGCCAGCAGCCGACAGGGACCGGGGGAAAAACTGTTTTTT. This codes for CASSRQGPGEKLFF.

V gene TRBV10-2 combines with J gene TRBJ2-3; D might be TRBD2 (5 bases). Trimming left V 8 bases short and J 6 bases short, with 15 bases between. CDR1 is WSHSY and CDR2 is SAAADI in the germline V gene. This CDR3 is built from 13 residues. The DNA for the CDR3 is TGCGCCAGCGCTCCTCTGGGCGGGGATACGCAGTATTTT. It translates to CASAPLGGDTQYF.

The chain is built from TRBV18 and TRBJ1-5; the match to TRBD1 covers 9 bases. The ends lost 3 bases at V and 10 bases at J; junction bases unmatched: 4. The CDR3 sequence is 13 residues long. Germline CDR1 and CDR2: KGHSH and LQKENI. CDR3 sequence (DNA): TGTGCCAGCTCACCGGGACAGGGCAACCCCCAGCATTTT. This gives the protein CASSPGQGNPQHF. The full variable domain, with the rest looked up from reference TRBV18 and TRBJ1-5, is NAGVMQNPRHLVRRRGQEARLRCSPMKGHSHVYWYRQLPEEGLKFMVYLQKENIIDESGMPKERFSAEFPKEGPSILRIQQVVRGDSAAYFCASSPGQGNPQHFGDGTRLSIL.

This chain connects TRBV6-1 to TRBJ2-2, with 9 bases matching TRBD1. This CDR3 is built from 13 residues. V lost 4 bases and J lost 8; bases outside the gene matches: 2. Per the germline V gene, CDR1 is MNHNS and CDR2 is SASEGT. This CDR3 reads CASSVDRGGELFF. The CDR3 DNA sequence: TGTGCCAGCAGTGTGGACAGGGGAGGGGAGCTGTTTTTT.

The genes are TRBV7-9 and TRBJ1-4; the D gene is possibly TRBD1 (6 bases). The germline V and J ends were trimmed by 5 bases and 5 bases, with 12 bases remaining between them. Germline V gene lookup returns CDR1 SEHNR and CDR2 FQNEAQ (reference sequence). The CDR3 has 14 residues. CDR3 DNA sequence: TGTGCCAGCAGCCGGACAGCAGTAAATGAAAAACTGTTTTTT. It specifies CASSRTAVNEKLFF. The full variable domain, in which reference TRBV7-9 and TRBJ1-4 provide the parts outside the CDR3, is DTGVSQNPRHKITKRGQNVTFRCDPISEHNRLYWYRQTLGQGPEFLTYFQNEAQLEKSRLLSDRFSAERPKGSFSTLEIQRTEQGDSAMYLCASSRTAVNEKLFFGSGTQLSVL.

The rearrangement uses TRBV14 and TRBJ1-1; tentatively, D is TRBD1 (5 bases). This CDR3 spans 13 amino acids. Trimming removed 5 bases at V and 3 bases at J, with 10 bases between. The V gene's germline CDR1 is SGHDN and CDR2 FVKESK. In nucleotides, the CDR3 is TGTGCCAGCAGCATTCAGGGTTACACTGAAGCTTTCTTT. Translated: CASSIQGYTEAFF.

The rearrangement links TRBV2 to TRBJ2-7; TRBD2 matches at 12 bases. In germline, CDR1 is SNHLY, CDR2 FYNNEI. The CDR3 is 13 amino acids. V trimming: 5 bases; J trimming: 6 bases; junction bases outside the gene matches: 2. The CDR3 reads CASSLLAGGEQYF. DNA for the CDR3: TGTGCCAGCAGTCTACTAGCGGGAGGCGAGCAGTACTTC.

Notes on this clone: The junction departs from germline at one end; a sequencing error may be responsible. The chain joins TRBV27 to TRBJ1-1; D gene unclear. In germline, CDR1 is MNHEY, CDR2 SMNVEV (reference sequence). The CDR3 extends over 13 amino acids. The CDR3 DNA follows: TGTACCAGCGGACCCAGAAGGGCCCCTGAAGCTTTCTTT. As protein: CTSGPRRAPEAFF.

The V call is TRBV25-1, the J call TRBJ2-1; a weak D match, TRBD2 (6 bases). The CDR3 totals 15 residues. The germline gives CDR1 MGHDK, CDR2 SYGVNS. The V end was cut by 6 bases, the J end by 0 bases, with 12 bases between. The DNA for the CDR3 is TGTGCCAGCAGCCCGACGGGGGTCTCCTACAATGAGCAGTTCTTC. It translates to CASSPTGVSYNEQFF.

This clone appeared a few times. V usage is TRBV7-2 and J usage is TRBJ2-3; tentative D call: TRBD1 (6 bases). V shed 5 bases and J shed 2 bases, with 14 bases lying between them. Germline V CDR1 and CDR2: SGHTA, FQGNSA. This CDR3 spans 15 amino acids. CDR3 protein: CASSNLGASTDTQYF. As DNA, the CDR3 is TGTGCCAGCAGCAACCTGGGGGCTTCCACAGATACGCAGTATTTT.

The chain links TRBV5-1 to TRBJ2-2; D is undetermined. Germline loops: CDR1 SGHRS, CDR2 YFSETQ. V was shortened by 3 bases and J by 6 bases, with 15 bases between the two germline ends. CDR3 length: 15 amino acids. Here the CDR3 reads CASSSEGLTAGELFF. The DNA for the CDR3 is TGCGCCAGCAGCTCGGAAGGGTTGACCGCCGGGGAGCTGTTTTTT. Supplemented by reference TRBV5-1 and TRBJ2-2, the full variable domain reads KAGVTQTPRYLIKTRGQQVTLSCSPISGHRSVSWYQQTPGQGLQFLFEYFSETQRNKGNFPGRFSGRQFSNSRSEMNVSTLELGDSALYLCASSSEGLTAGELFFGEGSRLTVL.

This clone appeared a single time. The V gene is TRBV9, the J gene TRBJ2-2; D unclear. The germline V gene has CDR1 SGDLS and CDR2 YYNGEE. The ends were cut back, 1 base at V and 0 bases at J, with 7 bases in the middle. This CDR3 comprises 15 residues. CDR3 nucleotides: TGTGCCAGCAGCGTACCCGGAACGAACACCGGGGAGCTGTTTTTT. It yields the protein CASSVPGTNTGELFF. The full variable domain, completed using reference TRBV9 and TRBJ2-2, is DSGVTQTPKHLITATGQRVTLRCSPRSGDLSVYWYQQSLDQGLQFLIQYYNGEERAKGNILERFSAQQFPDLHSELNLSSLELGDSALYFCASSVPGTNTGELFFGEGSRLTVL.

In this sample, this clone turned up once. The genes are TRBV29-1 and TRBJ2-7; D might be TRBD2 (5 bases). This CDR3 is built from 14 residues. Trimming took off 6 bases at V and 1 base at J, with 16 bases between the two ends. Germline CDR1 is SQVTM and CDR2 is ANQGSEA. The CDR3 DNA reads TGCAGCGTAGACCCGGGGAAAGGTTCCTACGAGCAGTACTTC. Its protein is CSVDPGKGSYEQYF.

The chain joins TRBV4-3 to TRBJ1-2; possible D gene TRBD1, 5 bases. This CDR3 spans 15 amino acids. Germline CDR1 and CDR2: LGHNA and YSLEER. Trimming removed 3 bases from V and 7 bases from J, with 18 bases in between. CDR3 nucleotide sequence: TGCGCCAGCAGCCATAGGGGATTCTCAAATGGTGGCTACACCTTC. Translation gives CASSHRGFSNGGYTF.

This chain uses TRBV19 with TRBJ1-2; TRBD1 is a possible D gene (5 bases). This CDR3 has 13 amino acids. The germline V gene encodes CDR1 LNHDA and CDR2 SQIVND (reference sequence). V was cut by 0 bases and J by 8 bases, with 10 bases left in between. The CDR3 bases are TGTGCCAGTAGTATAGATTACGGGGACGGCTACACCTTC. Protein product: CASSIDYGDGYTF.

The sample holds a few counts of this clone. The chain has TRBV4-1 and TRBJ1-3; maybe TRBD1 (5 bases). V dropped 0 bases and J dropped 1 base, with 10 bases sitting between them. The CDR3 runs to 16 residues. Germline CDR1 and CDR2: MGHRA and YSYEKL. The CDR3 spells CASSQEGTVSGNTIYF. In DNA, the CDR3 is TGCGCCAGCAGCCAAGAGGGGACGGTATCTGGAAACACCATATATTTT.